This is a list of T cell receptor beta chains from one sample in a study of T-cell memory formation after mild COVID-19. TCRdb reprocessed the 5' RACE reads via MiXCR and lists one record per CDR3 protein. Of tens of thousands of distinct CDR3 sequences listed, about 6.1% were seen once; the top ten hold approximately 0.81%. The material sequenced was PBMCs or a T cell subset sorted from them (not recorded which). These receptors came from an adult who had mild COVID-19 (a few samples of this study predate the infection). Cell type and time point are not known. The CDR3 runs from the conserved cysteine through the conserved F or W. A D gene is named only where the DNA matches it firmly. The size of a clone is reported for some rows only, either as once, few or many, or as a class for expanded clones.

d_call: TRBD2
clone_size: NA
j_call: TRBJ2-1
v_call: TRBV20-1
cdr3_length: 18
cdr3_aa: CSARDSPTSGASYNEQFF
cdr3_nt: TGCAGTGCTAGAGATTCCCCGACTAGCGGAGCATCCTACAATGAGCAGTTCTTC

d_call: NA
clone_size: many
j_call: TRBJ2-3
v_call: TRBV29-1
cdr3_length: 11
cdr3_aa: CSVEYRDTQYF
cdr3_nt: TGCAGCGTTGAATACCGAGATACGCAGTATTTT

d_call: NA
clone_size: NA
j_call: TRBJ1-2
v_call: TRBV13
cdr3_length: 12
cdr3_aa: CASSSSEIGYTF
cdr3_nt: TGTGCCAGCAGCTCTTCTGAGATCGGCTACACCTTC

d_call: NA
clone_size: NA
j_call: TRBJ1-2
v_call: TRBV9
cdr3_length: 14
cdr3_aa: CASSVGDGNYGYTF
cdr3_nt: TGTGCCAGCAGCGTAGGGGACGGGAACTATGGCTACACCTTC

d_call: NA
clone_size: few
j_call: TRBJ2-3
v_call: TRBV7-2
cdr3_length: 12
cdr3_aa: CASSLSQAAQYF
cdr3_nt: TGTGCCAGCAGCCTAAGCCAGGCTGCGCAGTATTTT

d_call: TRBD1
clone_size: medium-sized
j_call: TRBJ2-4
v_call: TRBV7-9
cdr3_length: 16
cdr3_aa: CASSLPGTGTKNIQYF
cdr3_nt: TGTGCCAGCAGTTTACCCGGGACAGGGACCAAAAACATTCAGTACTTC

d_call: TRBD1
clone_size: NA
j_call: TRBJ1-5
v_call: TRBV12-3/TRBV12-4
cdr3_length: 14
cdr3_aa: CASSPTGGNQPQHF
cdr3_nt: TGTGCCAGCAGTCCGACAGGGGGCAATCAGCCCCAGCATTTT

d_call: NA
clone_size: few
j_call: TRBJ1-3
v_call: TRBV9
cdr3_length: 13
cdr3_aa: CASSSRASNTIYF
cdr3_nt: TGTGCCAGCAGCTCGCGGGCTTCAAACACCATATATTTT

d_call: TRBD1
clone_size: many
j_call: TRBJ2-7
v_call: TRBV12-3/TRBV12-4
cdr3_length: 14
cdr3_aa: CASTGTGGFYEQYF
cdr3_nt: TGTGCCAGCACTGGGACAGGGGGCTTCTACGAGCAGTACTTC

d_call: NA
clone_size: few
j_call: TRBJ1-1
v_call: TRBV5-1
cdr3_length: 15
cdr3_aa: CASSILQGGGTEAFF
cdr3_nt: TGCGCCAGCAGCATACTTCAGGGTGGAGGAACTGAAGCTTTCTTT

d_call: NA
clone_size: medium-sized
j_call: TRBJ2-5
v_call: TRBV7-2
cdr3_length: 14
cdr3_aa: CASSPRGVQETQYF
cdr3_nt: TGTGCCAGCAGTCCAAGAGGGGTACAAGAGACCCAGTACTTC

d_call: NA
clone_size: few
j_call: TRBJ1-1
v_call: TRBV5-1
cdr3_length: 13
cdr3_aa: CASSPKEGSEAFF
cdr3_nt: TGCGCCAGCAGCCCTAAGGAGGGGTCTGAAGCTTTCTTT

d_call: NA
clone_size: few
j_call: TRBJ1-1
v_call: TRBV14
cdr3_length: 14
cdr3_aa: CASSQLQKSGEAFF
cdr3_nt: TGTGCCAGCAGCCAACTTCAGAAGAGTGGTGAAGCTTTCTTT

d_call: NA
clone_size: NA
j_call: TRBJ2-3
v_call: TRBV5-4
cdr3_length: 16
cdr3_aa: CASSPGGSVVTDTQYF
cdr3_nt: TGTGCCAGCAGTCCAGGGGGGTCCGTAGTCACAGATACGCAGTATTTT

d_call: NA
clone_size: NA
j_call: TRBJ1-5
v_call: TRBV30
cdr3_length: 15
cdr3_aa: CAWSVGLASNQPQHF
cdr3_nt: TGTGCCTGGAGTGTAGGTCTGGCTAGCAATCAGCCCCAGCATTTT

d_call: TRBD2
clone_size: many
j_call: TRBJ2-3
v_call: TRBV12-3/TRBV12-4
cdr3_length: 15
cdr3_aa: CASSLRAGGRDTQYF
cdr3_nt: TGTGCCAGCAGCCTCCGAGCGGGGGGAAGGGATACGCAGTATTTT

d_call: TRBD2
clone_size: many
j_call: TRBJ2-7
v_call: TRBV7-8
cdr3_length: 17
cdr3_aa: CASSLAGRAGSTYEQYF
cdr3_nt: TGTGCCAGCAGCTTAGCTGGGAGGGCAGGGTCTACCTACGAGCAGTACTTC

d_call: NA
clone_size: few
j_call: TRBJ2-7
v_call: TRBV3-1
cdr3_length: 15
cdr3_aa: CASSQEIRGRNEQYF
cdr3_nt: TGTGCCAGCAGCCAAGAAATCCGTGGGAGGAACGAGCAGTACTTC

d_call: NA
clone_size: many
j_call: TRBJ1-1
v_call: TRBV20-1
cdr3_length: 17
cdr3_aa: CSAFRGRLTLINTEAFF
cdr3_nt: TGCAGTGCCTTCCGGGGCCGACTTACCTTAATAAACACTGAAGCTTTCTTT

d_call: TRBD2
clone_size: many
j_call: TRBJ2-3
v_call: TRBV4-1
cdr3_length: 17
cdr3_aa: CASSQDVSGGITDTQYF
cdr3_nt: TGCGCCAGCAGCCAAGATGTTAGCGGGGGCATCACAGATACGCAGTATTTT

d_call: NA
clone_size: NA
j_call: TRBJ1-1
v_call: TRBV27
cdr3_length: 16
cdr3_aa: CASRHKTGLFTNEAFF
cdr3_nt: TGTGCCAGCCGACACAAAACGGGACTTTTTACAAATGAAGCTTTCTTT

d_call: NA
clone_size: few
j_call: TRBJ1-5
v_call: TRBV2
cdr3_length: 13
cdr3_aa: CASSAIMGQPQHF
cdr3_nt: TGTGCCAGCAGTGCAATCATGGGCCAGCCCCAGCATTTT

d_call: NA
clone_size: medium-sized
j_call: TRBJ2-1
v_call: TRBV5-5
cdr3_length: 13
cdr3_aa: CASSLPTSGEQFF
cdr3_nt: TGTGCCAGCAGCTTGCCCACCTCGGGTGAGCAGTTCTTC

d_call: NA
clone_size: many
j_call: TRBJ2-3
v_call: TRBV12-3/TRBV12-4
cdr3_length: 15
cdr3_aa: CASRGRNSGTDTQYF
cdr3_nt: TGTGCCAGCAGGGGGAGAAACTCGGGCACAGATACGCAGTATTTT

d_call: TRBD1
clone_size: few
j_call: TRBJ2-7
v_call: TRBV29-1
cdr3_length: 13
cdr3_aa: CSVGQGAWREQYF
cdr3_nt: TGCAGCGTTGGACAGGGGGCGTGGAGGGAGCAGTACTTC

d_call: TRBD1
clone_size: many
j_call: TRBJ2-5
v_call: TRBV27
cdr3_length: 14
cdr3_aa: CASSYNRGKETQYF
cdr3_nt: TGTGCCAGCAGTTATAACAGGGGGAAAGAGACCCAGTACTTC

d_call: TRBD2
clone_size: many
j_call: TRBJ2-3
v_call: TRBV29-1
cdr3_length: 21
cdr3_aa: CSVEPTPLTSGRAASTDTQYF
cdr3_nt: TGCAGCGTTGAACCCACTCCCCTAACTAGCGGGAGGGCCGCTAGCACAGATACGCAGTATTTT

d_call: NA
clone_size: NA
j_call: TRBJ1-1
v_call: TRBV6-6
cdr3_length: 11
cdr3_aa: CASRTNTEAFF
cdr3_nt: TGTGCCAGCCGAACCAACACTGAAGCTTTCTTT

d_call: NA
clone_size: NA
j_call: TRBJ1-2
v_call: TRBV12-3/TRBV12-4
cdr3_length: 14
cdr3_aa: CASSKSQALYGYTF
cdr3_nt: TGTGCCAGCAGCAAATCTCAGGCTCTCTATGGCTACACCTTC

d_call: NA
clone_size: few
j_call: TRBJ2-6
v_call: TRBV9
cdr3_length: 16
cdr3_aa: CASSVGRSSGANVLTF
cdr3_nt: TGTGCCAGCAGCGTAGGAAGGAGCTCTGGGGCCAACGTCCTGACTTTC

d_call: NA
clone_size: few
j_call: TRBJ2-5
v_call: TRBV7-2
cdr3_length: 16
cdr3_aa: CASSLDSGARQETQYF
cdr3_nt: TGTGCCAGCAGCTTAGACTCGGGGGCTAGACAAGAGACCCAGTACTTC

d_call: NA
clone_size: NA
j_call: TRBJ2-1
v_call: TRBV18
cdr3_length: 15
cdr3_aa: CASSPPLLSGNEQFF
cdr3_nt: TGTGCCAGCTCACCACCGCTATTGTCCGGCAATGAGCAGTTCTTC

d_call: NA
clone_size: many
j_call: TRBJ2-5
v_call: TRBV7-3
cdr3_length: 13
cdr3_aa: CASSLLQQETQYF
cdr3_nt: TGTGCCAGCAGCTTATTACAGCAAGAGACCCAGTACTTC

d_call: TRBD2
clone_size: many
j_call: TRBJ2-7
v_call: TRBV12-3/TRBV12-4
cdr3_length: 14
cdr3_aa: CASSLREGLREQYF
cdr3_nt: TGTGCCAGCAGTTTACGGGAGGGCCTTCGGGAGCAGTACTTC

d_call: NA
clone_size: many
j_call: TRBJ2-2
v_call: TRBV24-1
cdr3_length: 15
cdr3_aa: CATSDPGRLTGELFF
cdr3_nt: TGTGCCACCAGTGACCCGGGACGACTAACCGGGGAGCTGTTTTTT

d_call: NA
clone_size: NA
j_call: TRBJ1-4
v_call: TRBV14
cdr3_length: 15
cdr3_aa: CASSRRGLDNEKLFF
cdr3_nt: TGTGCCAGCAGCCGACGGGGGCTTGATAATGAAAAACTGTTTTTT

d_call: TRBD2
clone_size: NA
j_call: TRBJ2-7
v_call: TRBV4-2
cdr3_length: 15
cdr3_aa: CASSSHRLASYEQYF
cdr3_nt: TGTGCCAGCAGCTCTCATCGACTAGCATCCTACGAGCAGTACTTC

d_call: TRBD2
clone_size: few
j_call: TRBJ2-5
v_call: TRBV7-3
cdr3_length: 18
cdr3_aa: CASSLGISLAGVGETQYF
cdr3_nt: TGTGCCAGCAGCTTAGGAATCTCGTTAGCGGGAGTAGGAGAGACCCAGTACTTC

d_call: TRBD2
clone_size: many
j_call: TRBJ2-1
v_call: TRBV7-3
cdr3_length: 16
cdr3_aa: CASSLSLAGGRNEQFF
cdr3_nt: TGTGCCAGCAGCTTAAGCCTAGCGGGGGGGCGCAATGAGCAGTTCTTC

d_call: NA
clone_size: NA
j_call: TRBJ2-7
v_call: TRBV14
cdr3_length: 15
cdr3_aa: CASSDYRAISYEQYF
cdr3_nt: TGTGCCAGCAGCGACTACAGGGCTATCTCCTACGAGCAGTACTTC

d_call: TRBD2
clone_size: many
j_call: TRBJ2-7
v_call: TRBV7-2
cdr3_length: 14
cdr3_aa: CASSFTGGPYEQYF
cdr3_nt: TGTGCCAGCAGCTTTACGGGAGGGCCCTACGAGCAGTACTTC

d_call: TRBD1
clone_size: NA
j_call: TRBJ2-1
v_call: TRBV10-3
cdr3_length: 14
cdr3_aa: CAISAKGADNEQFF
cdr3_nt: TGTGCCATCAGTGCAAAGGGGGCGGACAATGAGCAGTTCTTC

d_call: NA
clone_size: many
j_call: TRBJ1-2
v_call: TRBV4-2
cdr3_length: 12
cdr3_aa: CASSQEGSGYTF
cdr3_nt: TGTGCCAGCAGCCAAGAGGGGTCGGGCTACACCTTC

d_call: TRBD1
clone_size: NA
j_call: TRBJ2-7
v_call: TRBV9
cdr3_length: 15
cdr3_aa: CASSPQPTGAVEQYF
cdr3_nt: TGTGCCAGCAGCCCCCAACCGACAGGGGCGGTCGAGCAGTACTTC

d_call: NA
clone_size: NA
j_call: TRBJ2-2
v_call: TRBV18
cdr3_length: 19
cdr3_aa: CASSPWDFRDTGYTGELFF
cdr3_nt: TGTGCCAGCTCACCATGGGACTTTCGGGACACAGGATACACCGGGGAGCTGTTTTTT

d_call: NA
clone_size: many
j_call: TRBJ2-4
v_call: TRBV20-1
cdr3_length: 14
cdr3_aa: CSARDIRGRNIQYF
cdr3_nt: TGCAGTGCTAGAGATATAAGGGGTCGAAACATTCAGTACTTC